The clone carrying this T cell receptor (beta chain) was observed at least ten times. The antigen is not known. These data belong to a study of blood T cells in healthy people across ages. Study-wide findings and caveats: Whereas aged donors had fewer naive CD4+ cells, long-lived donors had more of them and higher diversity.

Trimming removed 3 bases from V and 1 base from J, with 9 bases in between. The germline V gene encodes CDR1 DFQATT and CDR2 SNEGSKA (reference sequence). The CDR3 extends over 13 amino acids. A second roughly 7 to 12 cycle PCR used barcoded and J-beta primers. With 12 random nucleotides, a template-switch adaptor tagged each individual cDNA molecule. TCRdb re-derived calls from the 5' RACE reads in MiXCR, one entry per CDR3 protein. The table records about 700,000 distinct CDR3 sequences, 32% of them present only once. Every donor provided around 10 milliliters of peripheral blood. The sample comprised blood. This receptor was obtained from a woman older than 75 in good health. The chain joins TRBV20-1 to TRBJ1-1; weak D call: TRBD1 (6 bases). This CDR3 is CSARRGANTEAFF. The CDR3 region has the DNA TGCAGTGCTAGGCGGGGGGCGAACACTGAAGCTTTCTTT.